The 15 T cell receptor beta chains given below trace back to one sample, sequenced in a study of cytomegalovirus exposure and HLA in healthy donors. Researchers ran the PCR with 60 Vbeta and 13 Jbeta primers. Clones were sequenced by immunoSEQ multiplex PCR, and TCRdb holds only the in-frame ones, with some missing. The sample includes about 130,000 clones, about 71% of them seen just once. The sample was PBMCs. The receptors here all came from a woman aged 60-75 years in good health and CMV-seropositive.

The J gene is TRBJ1-5, the V gene TRBV19; D unresolved. The germline V gene encodes CDR1 LNHDA and CDR2 SQIVND (reference sequence). The CDR3 runs to 14 residues. The V and J ends lost 6 bases and 2 bases respectively, with 11 bases between them. CDR3 sequence (DNA): TGTGCCAGTAGGGAGGAGGGTGGCAATCAGCCCCAGCATTTT. Protein: CASREEGGNQPQHF.

The V and J genes are TRBV6-1 and TRBJ2-5; tentative D call: TRBD2 (6 bases). The CDR3 length is 16 residues. Trimming left V 1 base short and J 4 bases short, with 16 bases between. CDR1 is MNHNS and CDR2 is SASEGT in the germline V gene. Here the CDR3 reads CASSEGGNRGLETQYF. The CDR3 bases are TGTGCCAGCAGTGAAGGCGGGAACCGGGGTTTAGAGACCCAGTACTTC.

This clone was seen only a few times. This chain connects TRBV30 to TRBJ2-3, with a possible D match to TRBD2 (5 bases). V lost 1 base and J lost 5, with 13 bases in between. Germline V CDR1 and CDR2: GTSNPN, SVGIG (reference sequence). The CDR3 is 14 residues long. The CDR3 DNA is TGTGCCTGGAGTGCGGAGGCCCGGGGAGATACGCAGTATTTT. Protein sequence: CAWSAEARGDTQYF.

Only one count was recorded for this clone. Other DNA sequences in this specimen translate into the identical CDR3. The rearrangement joins TRBV6-5 to TRBJ2-1, with D possibly TRBD2 on 7 matching bases. CDR1 and CDR2 (germline): MNHEY, SVGAGI. The ends were cut back, 5 bases at V and 6 bases at J, with 8 bases in the middle. CDR3 length equals 12 residues. CDR3 residues: CASSRGGNEQFF. The CDR3 DNA reads as TGTGCCAGCAGTAGGGGGGGCAATGAGCAGTTCTTC.

The chain uses TRBV5-6 and TRBJ2-1; 12 nucleotides align to TRBD1. Trimming at V came to 4 bases and at J to 2 bases, leaving 4 bases not matched to a gene. The germline CDR1 and CDR2 sequences are SGHDT and YYEEEE. The CDR3 loop spans 16 amino acids. This CDR3 reads CASSIWDRGPYNEQFF. CDR3 bases: TGTGCCAGCAGCATATGGGACAGGGGGCCCTACAATGAGCAGTTCTTC.

The chain carries TRBV9 and TRBJ2-1, with TRBD2 matching 9 bases. Trimming removed 0 bases from V and 8 bases from J; junction bases left unmatched: 9. The CDR3 runs 16 residues. Germline assignment: CDR1 SGDLS and CDR2 YYNGEE. The CDR3 loop reads CASSVEAGGKFDEQFF. The CDR3 DNA reads as TGTGCCAGCAGCGTAGAGGCGGGAGGGAAATTTGATGAGCAGTTCTTC.

CDR3 in DNA: TGTGCCAGCAGCGTCCGCCCAGGAGGGTACGAGCAGTACTTC. This translates into CASSVRPGGYEQYF. The chain has TRBV9 and TRBJ2-7, with a possible D match to TRBD2 (6 bases). CDR1 SGDLS and CDR2 YYNGEE come from the germline V gene. The CDR3 contains 14 residues. V dropped 2 bases and J dropped 4 bases, with 13 bases sitting between them.

The chain recombines TRBV19 with TRBJ1-1; D is possibly TRBD1 (6 bases). The ends were cut back, 5 bases at V and 0 bases at J, with 13 bases in the middle. Germline V lookup: CDR1 LNHDA, CDR2 SQIVND (reference sequence). The CDR3 extends over 15 amino acids. DNA for the CDR3: TGTGCCAGTAGTCCCCTCGGGACACTGAACACTGAAGCTTTCTTT. Translating it yields CASSPLGTLNTEAFF.

Of note for this clone: The same CDR3 is also encoded by other DNA sequences in this sample. This rearrangement joins TRBV7-8 to TRBJ1-2; 7 bases map to TRBD1. CDR1 and CDR2 from the germline V gene are SGHVS and FQNEAQ. The V and J ends lost 5 bases and 6 bases, in that order; junction bases with no gene match: 9. This CDR3 is built from 14 residues. The CDR3 DNA follows: TGTGCCAGCAGCCTAGTAGACAGGGCGGATGGCTACACCTTC. As protein: CASSLVDRADGYTF.

This chain joins TRBV5-1 and TRBJ2-7, with 8 bases matching TRBD1. Germline CDR1 is SGHRS and CDR2 is YFSETQ. V gave up 0 bases and J gave up 3 bases; unmatched junction bases: 2. This CDR3 region has 14 residues. The CDR3 sequence: CASSLAGQDYEQYF. As DNA, the CDR3 is TGCGCCAGCAGCTTGGCGGGACAGGACTACGAGCAGTACTTC.

This rearrangement joins TRBV10-3 to TRBJ2-1, with 7 bases matching TRBD2. The CDR3 consists of 14 residues. V was clipped by 7 bases and J by 0 bases; unmatched bases: 3. Germline CDR1 is ENHRY and CDR2 is SYGVKD. The CDR3 bases are TGTGCCATCACAGCTAGCGGCTCCTACAATGAGCAGTTCTTC. This codes for CAITASGSYNEQFF.

This clone turned up a few times. J is TRBJ2-1 and V is TRBV19, with D possibly being TRBD1 (6 bases). The V end was cut by 2 bases, the J end by 4 bases, with 9 bases between. In germline, CDR1 is LNHDA, CDR2 SQIVND (reference sequence). CDR3 size: 14 residues. As DNA, the CDR3 is TGTGCCAGTAGTATATTCGGGACATACAATGAGCAGTTCTTC. Its protein is CASSIFGTYNEQFF.

The chain uses TRBV25-1 and TRBJ2-3; 7 bases line up with TRBD1. CDR3 size: 13 residues. With V trimmed by 1 base and J by 9 bases, 4 bases remained unmatched. CDR1 and CDR2 from the germline V gene are MGHDK and SYGVNS. DNA of the CDR3: TGTGCCAGCAGTGAATCGACAGGGCGGACGCAGTATTTT. Translating it yields CASSESTGRTQYF.

The rearrangement joins TRBV5-1 to TRBJ1-4, with no clear D. The CDR3 is 15 residues long. Trimming removed 5 bases at V and 0 bases at J, with 11 bases between. Germline-derived CDR1 and CDR2 are SGHRS and YFSETQ. The CDR3 nucleotides are TGCGCCAGCAGTTTGCTACCTGCAACTAATGAAAAACTGTTTTTT. As protein: CASSLLPATNEKLFF.

This rearrangement joins TRBV18 to TRBJ2-3; 11 bases are shared with TRBD1. After removal of 2 bases from V and 2 bases from J, the junction contained 6 bases not matched to a gene. Germline CDR1 and CDR2: KGHSH and LQKENI. This CDR3 is 17 amino acids long. Here the CDR3 DNA reads TGTGCCAGCTCACCAAGGACAGGGGGCTTAGCCACAGATACGCAGTATTTT. Protein sequence: CASSPRTGGLATDTQYF.